The 29 T cell receptor beta chains reported below all come from one sample, sequenced in a study of CXCR3-negative and CXCR3-positive naive CD8 T cells. These receptors lack a known antigen. It was by 5' RACE with UMI labels that the TRB cDNA libraries were prepared. TCRdb reworked the 5' RACE reads into one entry per CDR3 protein, no DNA. This sample's table reports about 86,000 distinct CDR3 sequences. Study findings and constraints: Naive cells that were CXCR3-positive had more hydrophobic TRB CDR3s (compared with CXCR3-negative naive cells).

The source material was naive CXCR3+ CD8+ T cells from blood. Regarding subset: CD45RO-CCR7+CD27+CD95- naive CD8+ T cells expressing CXCR3 (TNR3+). The receptors stem from a human donor in good health. Some clones in this sample may be carry-over from other donors' samples.

The chain links TRBV5-1 to TRBJ2-6; TCRdb indicates TRBD1, and absent DNA this call remains unverified. This CDR3 spans 16 amino acids. Germline CDR1 SGHRS, CDR2 YFSETQ. CDR3 protein: CASSSGTGSGANVLTF.

V gene TRBV7-2 combines with J gene TRBJ1-2; TCRdb lists TRBD1, though no DNA is available to test this call. This CDR3 has 17 residues. Germline V gene data show CDR1 as SGHTA and CDR2 as FQGNSA. The chain's CDR3 is CASSLSPWTANFYGYTF.

The J gene is TRBJ2-6, the V gene TRBV7-9; TCRdb's assignment of TRBD1 cannot be checked, as there is no DNA. This CDR3 has 15 residues. Germline CDR1 SEHNR, CDR2 FQNEAQ (reference sequence). CDR3 sequence: CASSLAGAGANVLTF.

V gene TRBV20-1 combines with J gene TRBJ2-1; TCRdb calls TRBD2, which cannot be checked without DNA. Per germline, CDR1 DFQATT and CDR2 SNEGSKA (reference sequence). The CDR3 is 15 residues long. The chain's CDR3 is CSASLLAGMHNEQFF.

V usage is TRBV6-5 and J usage is TRBJ2-1; TCRdb names TRBD1, which stays unverified in the absence of DNA. CDR1 MNHEY and CDR2 SVGAGI come from the germline V gene. There are 15 residues in the CDR3. CDR3 amino acids: CASSWGGSSYNEQFF.

This chain uses TRBV2 with TRBJ2-1; the TCRdb call, TRBD2, lacks DNA for checking. The germline V gene encodes CDR1 SNHLY and CDR2 FYNNEI. The CDR3 extends over 16 amino acids. CDR3 sequence: CASADLLAGGDNEQFF.

This chain connects TRBV4-1 to TRBJ2-1. CDR3 length: 14 residues. Germline V gene data show CDR1 as MGHRA and CDR2 as YSYEKL. CDR3 sequence reads: CASSQEIGYNEQFF.

The genes are TRBV28 and TRBJ2-7. CDR1 and CDR2 from the germline V gene are MDHEN and SYDVKM. There are 12 residues in the CDR3. The CDR3 reads CATARKWGEQYF. Together with reference TRBV28 and TRBJ2-7, the CDR3 gives the full variable domain: DVKVTQSSRYLVKRTGEKVFLECVQDMDHENMFWYRQDPGLGLRLIYFSYDVKMKEKGDIPEGYSVSREKKERFSLILESASTNQTSMYLCATARKWGEQYFGPGTRLTVT.

The J gene is TRBJ2-5, the V gene TRBV5-1; no DNA is available, so the TRBD2 call from TCRdb remains unchecked. The CDR3 is 15 amino acids. From germline, CDR1 is SGHRS and CDR2 YFSETQ. The CDR3 is CASSSYGGLRETQYF.

J is TRBJ2-7 and V is TRBV29-1; lacking DNA, the TRBD1 call made by TCRdb goes unchecked. There are 14 residues in the CDR3. Per the germline V gene, CDR1 is SQVTM and CDR2 is ANQGSEA. CDR3: CSVQGGSGSYEQYF.

The chain carries TRBV11-2 and TRBJ2-1; no DNA is available, so the TRBD2 call from TCRdb remains unchecked. There are 15 residues in the CDR3. From germline, CDR1 is SGHAT and CDR2 FQNNGV. The CDR3 sequence is CASTLGLAGVNEQFF.

The chain has TRBV12-3 or TRBV12-4 and TRBJ2-5; TCRdb reports TRBD2, a call that lacks DNA to check it against. The CDR3 sequence is 18 residues long. The CDR3 reads CASSFSLAGEPPQETQYF.

The J gene is TRBJ2-1, the V gene TRBV6-5. CDR3 length: 12 amino acids. CDR1 is MNHEY, CDR2 SVGAGI, per germline. This CDR3 is CASSYENNEQFF.

V gene TRBV12-3 or TRBV12-4 combines with J gene TRBJ2-1. CDR3 length: 14 amino acids. The CDR3 is CASSLAGVDNEQFF.

The chain uses TRBV28 and TRBJ2-7; the TRBD1 assignment by TCRdb is unverifiable without DNA. This CDR3 contains 14 residues. CDR1 is MDHEN and CDR2 is SYDVKM in the germline V gene. The CDR3 loop is CASSFSGGSYEQHF.

The chain employs TRBV29-1 and TRBJ2-1; TCRdb lists TRBD1, though no DNA is available to test this call. The CDR3 is made up of 16 amino acids. Per germline, CDR1 SQVTM and CDR2 ANQGSEA. CDR3 protein: CSVEVRTGSSYNEQFF.

This chain links TRBV20-1 with TRBJ1-2; TCRdb's assignment of TRBD1 cannot be checked, as there is no DNA. Germline CDR1 DFQATT, CDR2 SNEGSKA (reference sequence). This CDR3 has 14 amino acids. CDR3 residues: CSAPSTGVSSGYTF.

This chain links TRBV12-3 or TRBV12-4 with TRBJ2-3. The CDR3 contains 12 residues. This CDR3 is CASSLIKDTQYF.

The genes are TRBV4-1 and TRBJ1-2. Germline V CDR1 and CDR2: MGHRA, YSYEKL. CDR3 length: 14 amino acids. This chain's CDR3 is CASSQIRRDYGYTF.

V is TRBV12-3 or TRBV12-4 and J is TRBJ1-3; absent DNA, TCRdb's TRBD1 call cannot be checked. This CDR3 has 15 residues. The CDR3 here is CASSLYRGIGNTIYF.

The J gene is TRBJ1-1, the V gene TRBV6-5; without DNA, the TCRdb call of TRBD1 cannot be checked. The CDR3 is 18 amino acids. Looked up from germline, CDR1 is MNHEY and CDR2 is SVGAGI. CDR3 amino acids: CASSYGTGGGFVNTEAFF.

The V call is TRBV20-1, the J call TRBJ2-3; TCRdb outputs TRBD2, but without DNA this stays unchecked. The germline gives CDR1 DFQATT, CDR2 SNEGSKA (reference sequence). This CDR3 is 16 amino acids long. The CDR3 loop reads CSVRPPVLAEADTQYF.

The J gene is TRBJ2-1, the V gene TRBV6-2 or TRBV6-3; absent DNA, TCRdb's TRBD2 call cannot be checked. There are 17 residues in the CDR3. Germline CDR1 MNHEY, CDR2 SVGEGT. CDR3 residues: CASSYPRTSGPYNEQFF.

The chain employs TRBV5-1 and TRBJ2-7; with no DNA, the TCRdb D assignment of TRBD1 cannot be verified. Germline V lookup: CDR1 SGHRS, CDR2 YFSETQ. CDR3 length: 16 residues. The CDR3 reads CASSLGQSGGSHEQYF.

The chain couples TRBV15 to TRBJ1-2. CDR1 and CDR2 from the germline V gene are LNHNV and YYDKDF (reference sequence). The CDR3 spans 15 residues. CDR3 amino acids: CATSRDRFTAEGYTF.

The chain's CDR3 is CASSQDGLRQLNTEAFF. The V call is TRBV4-3, the J call TRBJ1-1. CDR3 size: 17 residues. Looked up from germline, CDR1 is LGHNA and CDR2 is YSLEER.

The V and J genes are TRBV12-3 or TRBV12-4 and TRBJ1-4. This CDR3 has 14 amino acids. The CDR3 sequence is CASSYQLFNEKLFF.

The V call is TRBV18, the J call TRBJ2-7; checking the TCRdb D call of TRBD1 is not possible without DNA. The CDR3 length is 13 residues. In germline, CDR1 is KGHSH, CDR2 LQKENI. CDR3 sequence reads: CASSPGQTYEQYF.

The rearrangement uses TRBV14 and TRBJ2-2; the TCRdb call, TRBD1, lacks DNA for checking. The germline V gene encodes CDR1 SGHDN and CDR2 FVKESK. There are 19 residues in the CDR3. CDR3 region: CASSQLPGYGQGDPGELFF. Full variable domain (remainder filled in from reference TRBV14 and TRBJ2-2): EAGVTQFPSHSVIEKGQTVTLRCDPISGHDNLYWYRRVMGKEIKFLLHFVKESKQDESGMPNNRFLAERTGGTYSTLKVQPAELEDSGVYFCASSQLPGYGQGDPGELFFGEGSRLTVL.